Below, one TCR beta chain is given with its context. These data come from a study of cytomegalovirus exposure and HLA in healthy donors. Primers included in the PCR were 60 Vbeta and 13 Jbeta primers. Profiling relied on immunoSEQ multiplex PCR, and the TCRdb table lists in-frame clones only, not all of them. Of 130,000 to 150,000 clones listed, around 80% are singletons. CDR1 MDHEN and CDR2 SYDVKM come from the germline V gene. The CDR3 runs 15 residues. Sequencing was carried out using PBMCs. J is TRBJ2-2 and V is TRBV28; TRBD2 matches 13 bases. The TCR was taken from a female donor in good health and CMV-seronegative. The CDR3 reads CAISGLAGVTGELFF. CDR3 in DNA: TGTGCAATCTCAGGACTAGCGGGAGTTACCGGGGAGCTGTTTTTT.